This T cell receptor beta chain appears in the sequencing data of a study of blood T cell repertoires in COVID-19. The length of the CDR3 is 15 residues. CDR1 is LGHDT and CDR2 is YNNKEL in the germline V gene (reference sequence). Deletions cut 1 base from V and 2 bases from J, with 11 bases between. Assay: immunoSEQ multiplex PCR; the TCRdb copy retains only in-frame clones and omits some. This table holds about 200,000 clones, 84% found once. Sequenced sample: peripheral blood. This chain uses TRBV3-1 (or the pseudogene TRBV3-2) with TRBJ1-2; perhaps TRBD1 as D (6 bases). The clonotype comes from a woman of 80 years or more with COVID-19, enrolled during active disease. CDR3 loop: CASSQVGTTNYGYTF. The CDR3 DNA sequence: TGTGCCAGCAGCCAAGTGGGGACAACCAACTATGGCTACACCTTC.